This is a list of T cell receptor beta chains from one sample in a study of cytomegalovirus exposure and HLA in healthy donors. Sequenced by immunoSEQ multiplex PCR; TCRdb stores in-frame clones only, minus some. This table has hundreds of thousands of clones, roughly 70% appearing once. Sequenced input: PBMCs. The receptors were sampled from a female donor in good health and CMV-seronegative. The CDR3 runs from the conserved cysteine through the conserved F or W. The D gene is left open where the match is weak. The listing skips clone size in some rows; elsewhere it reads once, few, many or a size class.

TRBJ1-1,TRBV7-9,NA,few,CASSLRDIGTEAFF,TGTGCCAGCAGCCTCCGGGACATTGGGACTGAAGCTTTCTTT
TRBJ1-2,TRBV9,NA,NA,CASSVDRNYGCTF,TGTGCCAGCAGCGTAGACCGTAACTATGGCTGCACCTTC
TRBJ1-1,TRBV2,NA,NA,CASSFGQLGNTEAFF,TGTGCCAGCAGTTTTGGACAGCTGGGGAACACTGAAGCTTTCTTT
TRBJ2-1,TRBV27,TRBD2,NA,CASSLPSGRPNEQFF,TGTGCCAGCAGTTTACCTAGCGGGAGACCTAATGAGCAGTTCTTC
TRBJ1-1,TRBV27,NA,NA,CASSPLTTVNTEAFF,TGTGCCAGCAGTCCCCTAACGACAGTGAACACTGAAGCTTTCTTT
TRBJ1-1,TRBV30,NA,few,CAWSWAWATNTEAFF,TGTGCCTGGAGTTGGGCTTGGGCGACGAACACTGAAGCTTTCTTT
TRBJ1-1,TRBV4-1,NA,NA,CASSGMAGRNTEAFF,TGCGCCAGCAGCGGAATGGCGGGCCGGAACACTGAAGCTTTCTTT
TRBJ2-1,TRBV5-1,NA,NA,CASSSQARTDFEQFF,TGCGCCAGCAGTTCCCAAGCCCGGACTGATTTTGAGCAGTTCTTC
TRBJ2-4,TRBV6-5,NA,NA,CASSRGILAKNIQYF,TGTGCCAGCAGTAGGGGGATTCTAGCCAAAAACATTCAGTACTTC
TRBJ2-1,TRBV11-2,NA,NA,CASSLGGGSSYNEQFF,TGTGCCAGCAGCTTAGGGGGAGGAAGCTCCTACAATGAGCAGTTCTTC
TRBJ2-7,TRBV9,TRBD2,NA,CASSVLAASYEQYF,TGTGCCAGCAGCGTACTAGCGGCCTCCTACGAGCAGTACTTC
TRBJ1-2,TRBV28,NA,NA,CASTPASRSGYTF,TGTGCCAGCACCCCAGCGTCAAGGAGTGGCTACACCTTC
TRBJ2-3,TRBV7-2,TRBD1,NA,CASSWKGTGGSKDTQYF,TGTGCCAGCAGCTGGAAGGGAACAGGGGGATCTAAGGATACGCAGTATTTT
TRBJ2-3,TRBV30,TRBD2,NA,CAFASGRDTQYF,TGTGCCTTCGCTAGCGGCAGAGATACGCAGTATTTT
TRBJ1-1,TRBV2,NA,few,CASSAGPPGGAFF,TGTGCCAGCAGCGCGGGGCCCCCAGGTGGAGCTTTCTTT
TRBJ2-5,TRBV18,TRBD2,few,CASSPGLAEGTQYF,TGTGCCAGCTCACCCGGACTAGCGGAAGGGACCCAGTACTTC
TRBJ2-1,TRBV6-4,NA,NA,CASSDPLSGNEQFF,TGTGCCAGCAGTGACCCGCTATCCGGCAATGAGCAGTTCTTC
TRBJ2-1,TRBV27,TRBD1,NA,CASSYRGYNEQFF,TGTGCCAGCAGTTACAGGGGTTACAATGAGCAGTTCTTC
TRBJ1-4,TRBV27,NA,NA,CASSLNFIGSGEKLFF,TGTGCCAGCAGTTTAAATTTTATCGGTTCGGGTGAAAAACTGTTTTTT
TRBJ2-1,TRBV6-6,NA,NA,CASSYFGNEQFF,TGTGCCAGCAGTTACTTCGGTAATGAGCAGTTCTTC
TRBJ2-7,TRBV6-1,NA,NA,CASSGVQVAYEQYF,TGTGCCAGCAGTGGTGTGCAAGTAGCCTACGAGCAGTACTTC
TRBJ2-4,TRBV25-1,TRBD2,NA,CASSPPPGTSVAKNIQYF,TGTGCCAGTTCTCCTCCCCCCGGGACTAGTGTAGCCAAAAACATTCAGTACTTC
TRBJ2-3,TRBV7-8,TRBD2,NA,CASTGLAASTDTQYF,TGTGCCAGCACTGGACTAGCGGCTAGCACAGATACGCAGTATTTT
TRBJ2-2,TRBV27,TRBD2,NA,CASSPNGGSITGELFF,TGTGCCAGCAGCCCCAACGGCGGGAGTATAACCGGGGAGCTGTTTTTT
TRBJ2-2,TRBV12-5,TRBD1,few,CASGQGSGELFF,TGTGCTAGCGGACAGGGTTCAGGGGAGCTGTTTTTT
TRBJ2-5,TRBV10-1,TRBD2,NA,CASSPSGPQETQYF,TGCGCCAGCAGCCCTAGCGGACCTCAAGAGACCCAGTACTTC
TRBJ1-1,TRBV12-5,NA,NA,CASGLQGGGTEAFF,TGTGCTAGTGGTCTACAGGGTGGAGGCACTGAAGCTTTCTTT
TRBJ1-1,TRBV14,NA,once,CASSQAGLRNTEAFF,TGTGCCAGCAGCCAAGCTGGTCTGCGGAACACTGAAGCTTTCTTT
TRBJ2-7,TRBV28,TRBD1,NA,CASSPHGQGQSYEQYF,TGTGCCAGCAGTCCTCACGGACAGGGCCAGTCCTACGAGCAGTACTTC
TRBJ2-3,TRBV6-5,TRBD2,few,CASRRGGSSTDTQYF,TGTGCCAGCAGACGCGGGGGGTCTAGCACAGATACGCAGTATTTT
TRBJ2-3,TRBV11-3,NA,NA,CASSLTTDTQYF,TGTGCCAGCAGCTTGACTACAGATACGCAGTATTTT
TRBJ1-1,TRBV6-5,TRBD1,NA,CASSRNRGSGEAFF,TGTGCCAGCAGCAGAAACAGGGGTTCGGGTGAAGCTTTCTTT
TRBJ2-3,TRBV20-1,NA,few,CSAFVADTQYF,TGCAGTGCCTTTGTCGCAGATACGCAGTATTTT
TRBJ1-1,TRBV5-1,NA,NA,CASRITGITEAFF,TGCGCCAGCCGAATAACAGGGATCACTGAAGCTTTCTTT
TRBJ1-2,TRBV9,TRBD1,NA,CASSAPGDRATYTF,TGTGCCAGCAGCGCCCCCGGGGACAGGGCAACTTACACCTTC
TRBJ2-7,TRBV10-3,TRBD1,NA,CAISDPDRRSYEQYF,TGTGCCATCAGTGACCCGGACAGGCGCTCCTACGAGCAGTACTTC
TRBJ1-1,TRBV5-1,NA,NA,CASTQLSRYNTEAFF,TGCGCCAGCACCCAACTTAGCAGATACAACACTGAAGCTTTCTTT
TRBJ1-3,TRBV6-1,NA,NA,CASSPDSDGGNTIYF,TGTGCCAGCAGTCCCGACAGCGACGGTGGAAACACCATATATTTT
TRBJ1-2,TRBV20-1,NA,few,CSARGAEYTF,TGCAGTGCTAGGGGGGCGGAGTACACCTTC
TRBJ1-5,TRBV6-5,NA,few,CASSMTVNQPQHF,TGTGCCAGCAGTATGACAGTCAATCAGCCCCAGCATTTT
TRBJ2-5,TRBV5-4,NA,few,CASSNPSGLETQYF,TGTGCCAGCAGCAACCCATCAGGGTTGGAGACCCAGTACTTC
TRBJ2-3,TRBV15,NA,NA,CATSTRSWSLTDTQYF,TGTGCCACCAGCACACGTTCTTGGTCTCTAACAGATACGCAGTATTTT
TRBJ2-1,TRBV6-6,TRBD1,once,CASSPGRGPYNEQFF,TGTGCCAGCAGCCCCGGTAGGGGGCCTTACAATGAGCAGTTCTTC
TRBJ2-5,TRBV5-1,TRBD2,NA,CASSGLAGVQETQYF,TGCGCCAGCAGCGGACTAGCGGGAGTCCAAGAGACCCAGTACTTC
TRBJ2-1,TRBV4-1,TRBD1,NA,CASSPNRGYNEQFF,TGCGCCAGCAGCCCCAACAGGGGTTACAATGAGCAGTTCTTC
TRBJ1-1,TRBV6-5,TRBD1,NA,CASSVDRGSRSEAFF,TGTGCCAGCAGTGTCGACAGGGGATCTCGGTCTGAAGCTTTCTTT
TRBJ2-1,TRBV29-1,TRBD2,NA,CSVDPSGSGYNEQFF,TGCAGCGTTGACCCTAGCGGGAGCGGATACAATGAGCAGTTCTTC
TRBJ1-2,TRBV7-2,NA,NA,CASSLIGVGHEDYGYTF,TGTGCCAGCAGCTTAATAGGAGTTGGCCACGAGGACTATGGCTACACCTTC
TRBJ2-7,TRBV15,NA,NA,CATSRASGKPYEQYF,TGTGCCACCAGCAGAGCCAGCGGAAAACCCTACGAGCAGTACTTC
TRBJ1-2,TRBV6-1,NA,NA,CASRQVQGLNYGYTF,TGTGCCAGCAGACAAGTACAGGGCCTAAACTATGGCTACACCTTC
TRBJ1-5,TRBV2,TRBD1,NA,CASTGQGGQPQHF,TGTGCCAGCACAGGACAGGGTGGTCAGCCCCAGCATTTT
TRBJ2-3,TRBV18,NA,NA,CASSRAVQGTDTQYF,TGTGCCAGCTCACGCGCCGTGCAGGGAACAGATACGCAGTATTTT